This T cell receptor beta chain comes out of a study of CD8 T cells in Susac syndrome. A note on this clonotype: Its antigen is undetermined.

Study-wide points: Acknowledgment was made by the study that its TCR sequencing and HLA analysis involved a relatively small number of individuals.

Random hexamers primed reverse transcription of roughly 0.5 to 1 ug RNA. Amplification of TCR beta CDR3 used immunoSEQ multiplex PCR across 54 Vbeta and 13 Jbeta. From the immunoSEQ multiplex PCR reads, TCRdb called clonotypes with MiXCR, one entry per CDR3 protein. The sample contains around 280,000 distinct CDR3 sequences, roughly 81% of which appear only once. This CDR3 spans 15 amino acids. The J segment lost 4 bases and the V segment lost 2 bases, leaving 5 bases of the junction unmatched. Looked up from germline, CDR1 is MNHEY and CDR2 is SMNVEV (reference sequence). The sample taken for sequencing was CD8+ T cells from PBMCs. The chain uses TRBV27 and TRBJ2-1; 7 bases are shared with TRBD2. The receptor was isolated from a human donor with multiple sclerosis. The CDR3 nucleotides are TGTGCCAGCAGTTTAGAAAAGCGGGGTTACAATGAGCAGTTCTTC. This sequence encodes CASSLEKRGYNEQFF.